This T cell receptor beta chain appears in the sequencing data of a study of molecular identifiers for immune sequencing clone quantification (dated by TCRdb to 2016 to 2019). In the study overall: For a replicate experiment, RNA from around 18,000 or 91,000 naive CD8 T cells was divided into five aliquots, and four of the five aliquots were sequenced. This methods study benchmarked molecular-identifier clustering-based TCR repertoire sequencing (MIDCIRS) and TCR RNA copy counting, using CD8 T cells to do so.

General findings and caveats noted by the study authors: Naive libraries contained spiked-in Jurkat TCR RNA (approximately nine copies' worth), which is not part of the donor repertoire. Modeling estimated 2.5 to 3.5 recovered TCR RNA copies per cell, compared with about ten by digital PCR, which implies around 33% capture efficiency. A single cell's worth of spiked-in Jurkat TCR RNA was reported detectable even among under 1.3 million naive CD8 T cells. When barcode sub-clustering was not used, chimeric consensus sequences inflated TCR diversity, with chimeras reaching as high as 47%. In CMV-specific effector cells, over 97% of molecules were held by clones above 20 RNA copies, whereas under 1% of molecules were held by such clones in naive cells. Highly expanded clone sizes could be underestimated because identical TCR molecules may share a barcode.

The library was generated by PCR. The listed sequencing device is Illumina HiSeq 4000. Preparation of bulk TCR libraries followed a previously described approach, with the TCR primers listed in Table S5. Purification of total RNA was performed with the Qiagen AllPrep DNA/RNA kit. Before analysis, reads from multiple sequencing runs of one library were combined. As for the original processing: Reads were retained only if the reads had an exact TCR constant sequence, and the retained reads were trimmed to 150 nt and grouped according to their 12-nt molecular barcodes. Reads within each barcode group were sub-clustered using a 15% Levenshtein threshold, and quality-weighted consensus sequences were constructed for each RNA molecule. Non-functional sequences were filtered out, along with any lower-count sequence sitting one edit away from another sequence. Based on fitting two negative binomial distributions, any barcode sub-cluster with under 20% of the maximum read count was discarded. TCRdb applied fastp at Q25 and MiXCR to the public reads, then kept only in-frame beta chains. Entries that share a CDR3 protein sequence are merged under the most common genes and DNA. For this entry, the V and J calls and clone size follow TCRdb and not the study's own pipeline. The sample yields around 82,000 distinct CDR3 sequences; around 20% were counted once. The top ten constitute roughly 0.8% of the sample.

The germline V gene specifies MGHRA as CDR1 and YSYEKL as CDR2. Its CDR3 holds 16 amino acids, cysteine through phenylalanine. The retained sequence is limited to the CDR3, 48 bases, with the frame set at the first base. For this chain, trimming is 3 bases at the V end and 2 bases at the J end, and the number of junction bases without a gene match is 5. This clonotype was observed many times. What antigen it recognizes has not been identified. No much larger clonotype is one base removed from it; base qualities were not supplied. Naive CD8 T cell libraries were made from around 18,000 to 910,000 sorted cells using 10%, 30% or 50% of purified RNA. Naive CD8 T cells were FACS-sorted as CD8+CD4-CCR7+CD45RA+ on a BD FACSAria II into RLT Plus buffer. To test detection sensitivity, Jurkat RNA equal to some 11 TCR copies was added to samples of roughly 19,000-1,100,000 naive CD8 T cells. Enrichment of CD8 T cells was performed with RosetteSep CD8+ T Cell Enrichment Cocktail and Ficoll-Paque, after which ACK red cell lysis was carried out.

This clonotype was sampled from a human donor in good health. Some libraries in this study had Jurkat cell RNA spiked in. The chain employs TRBV4-1 and TRBJ2-1; the central 9 bases match TRBD2. The sequencing input was naive CD8+ T cells from blood, with Jurkat cell RNA spiked in. The cell subset or site label here, explained by the study, means: FACS-sorted CD8+CD4-CCR7+CD45RA+ naive T cells. Here the CDR3 is given as CASSQISGGTYNEQFF. The DNA is as follows: TGCGCCAGCAGCCAGATCAGCGGGGGGACCTACAATGAGCAGTTCTTC.